This T cell receptor beta chain was retrieved from a study of T-cell reconstitution after alpha-beta-depleted transplantation in children. The study's findings and limits: T-cell counts and diversity were attributed mostly to newly produced T cells one year after transplant. Several hundred rapidly expanded clones from non-depleted graft cells reportedly supplied alpha-beta T cells about two months post-transplant.

With regard to this clonotype: The antigen is unknown.

TCRbeta library preparation incorporated unique molecular identifiers. One entry per CDR3 protein results from TCRdb running MiXCR on the PCR reads. The repertoire holds 250,000 to 300,000 distinct CDR3 sequences, with 6% to 10% as singletons. The ends were cut back, 2 bases at V and 3 bases at J, with 9 bases in the middle. The CDR3 loop spans 14 amino acids. CDR1 is SGHDN, CDR2 FVKESK, per germline. The sequence came from a female patient aged 2-10 years who had a stem cell transplant for Fanconi anemia, so the T cells may come from the graft donor. The V gene is TRBV14, the J gene TRBJ2-3; D unresolved. This specimen consisted of peripheral blood, obtained 360 days after TCRalphabeta/CD19-depleted stem cell transplant. The CDR3 sequence is CASSQRIGTDTQYF. The DNA for the CDR3 is TGTGCCAGCAGCCAACGTATAGGGACAGATACGCAGTATTTT.